The rows below give T cell receptor beta chains drawn from one sample of a study of blood T cell repertoires in COVID-19. TCRdb's copy holds only in-frame clones and misses some; the assay was immunoSEQ multiplex PCR. The table shows roughly 41,000 clones, with 80% to 90% occurring only once. The specimen sequenced was peripheral blood. The receptors stem from a man aged 60 to 69 with COVID-19, enrolled during active disease. The CDR3 runs from the conserved cysteine through the conserved F or W. Each record gives: clone size, J gene, V gene, D gene, CDR3 protein, CDR3 DNA. The D gene is left open where the match is weak. Clone size appears in some rows only: once, few, many, or a class for an expanded clone.

-,TRBJ2-3,TRBV5-8,TRBD1,CASTYQGVATQYF,TGTGCCAGCACCTATCAGGGGGTAGCTACGCAGTATTTT
-,TRBJ1-6,TRBV27,-,CASSLAGTNSPLHF,TGTGCCAGCAGTTTAGCAGGCACCAATTCACCCCTCCACTTT
once,TRBJ1-5,TRBV5-1,-,CASSREGSSNQPQHF,TGCGCCAGCAGCCGAGAGGGTAGTAGCAATCAGCCCCAGCATTTT
-,TRBJ1-6,TRBV7-9,-,CASSLGAGFLLHF,TGTGCCAGCAGCTTAGGAGCAGGATTTCTCCTCCACTTT
-,TRBJ1-3,TRBV6-5,TRBD1,CASETGGSSGNTIYF,TGTGCCAGCGAGACAGGGGGGTCCTCTGGAAACACCATATATTTT
-,TRBJ1-5,TRBV6-5,-,CASRGGVVGNQPQHF,TGTGCCAGCAGGGGGGGGGTGGTTGGCAATCAGCCCCAGCATTTT
-,TRBJ2-3,TRBV30,TRBD2,CAWSVKAGLAGIFVKDTQYF,TGTGCCTGGAGTGTCAAGGCGGGACTAGCGGGAATCTTCGTGAAAGATACGCAGTATTTT
-,TRBJ2-5,TRBV28,TRBD2,CASSVATSGLQETQYF,TGTGCCAGCAGTGTTGCGACTAGCGGGCTCCAAGAGACCCAGTACTTC
-,TRBJ2-1,TRBV10-1,-,CASSGRVWNEQFF,TGCGCCAGCAGTGGGAGGGTTTGGAATGAGCAGTTCTTC
-,TRBJ2-2,TRBV7-2,TRBD1,CASSTTGVWTGELFF,TGTGCCAGCAGCACCACAGGGGTTTGGACCGGGGAGCTGTTTTTT
-,TRBJ2-7,TRBV5-1,-,CASRRESGSYEQYF,TGCGCCAGCAGGCGGGAATCCGGCTCCTACGAGCAGTACTTC
few,TRBJ2-2,TRBV28,-,CASSLVANTGELFF,TGTGCCAGCAGTTTAGTAGCAAACACCGGGGAGCTGTTTTTT
-,TRBJ1-2,TRBV5-8,TRBD1,CASSFRQGAHTF,TGTGCCAGCAGCTTCAGACAGGGCGCCCACACCTTC
-,TRBJ2-7,TRBV5-1,TRBD2,CASSVRLAGGTDEQYF,TGCGCCAGCAGCGTAAGACTAGCGGGAGGGACGGACGAGCAGTACTTC
-,TRBJ2-5,TRBV10-3,TRBD2,CAISAGLAGGETQYF,TGTGCCATCAGTGCCGGACTAGCGGGAGGAGAGACCCAGTACTTC
-,TRBJ2-1,TRBV6-6,-,CASGRHGGQRFYNEQFF,TGTGCCAGCGGTCGTCACGGGGGGCAGAGATTCTACAATGAGCAGTTCTTC
few,TRBJ1-5,TRBV28,TRBD1,CASIPPRGLNQPQHF,TGTGCCAGCATCCCCCCCAGGGGGCTTAATCAGCCCCAGCATTTT
-,TRBJ1-2,TRBV3-1/TRBV3-2,TRBD1,CASSQAGTGSGRYYGYTF,TGTGCCAGCAGCCAAGCCGGGACAGGCTCCGGGCGTTACTATGGCTACACCTTC
-,TRBJ2-7,TRBV3-1/TRBV3-2,TRBD2,CASSQDFERDYEQYF,TGTGCCAGCAGCCAAGATTTCGAGCGGGACTACGAGCAGTACTTC
-,TRBJ2-7,TRBV7-8,-,CASSLANLASQYF,TGTGCCAGCAGCCTAGCCAATCTAGCTTCGCAGTACTTC
-,TRBJ1-1,TRBV2,-,CASRASQGNTEAFF,TGTGCCAGCAGGGCCTCACAGGGGAACACTGAAGCTTTCTTT
-,TRBJ1-6,TRBV6-2/TRBV6-3,-,CASSQDTILAPLHF,TGTGCCAGCAGCCAGGACACGATTCTTGCACCCCTCCACTTT
-,TRBJ1-5,TRBV2,-,CASSVKLLNQPQHF,TGTGCCAGCAGTGTAAAACTCCTCAATCAGCCCCAGCATTTT
-,TRBJ2-5,TRBV14,-,CASSHPDLRPQYF,TGTGCCAGCAGCCATCCCGACCTGCGGCCCCAGTACTTC
-,TRBJ1-2,TRBV6-6,TRBD1,CASSHGGQDGYTF,TGTGCCAGCAGCCATGGGGGACAGGATGGCTACACCTTC
-,TRBJ2-3,TRBV12-3/TRBV12-4,-,CASRRFTDTQYF,TGTGCCAGCAGGCGCTTCACAGATACGCAGTATTTT
few,TRBJ1-5,TRBV27,-,CASSSRGGRGQPQHF,TGTGCCAGCAGTTCTCGGGGTGGGAGGGGTCAGCCCCAGCATTTT
-,TRBJ2-7,TRBV27,-,CASSLSVRRLNEQYF,TGTGCCAGCAGTTTATCCGTGAGGCGGCTAAACGAGCAGTACTTC